These T cell receptor beta chains were read from a single sample in a study of cytotoxic CD8 clonotypes in ibrutinib-treated CLL. Assay used: immunoSEQ multiplex PCR; TCRdb lists only in-frame clones, some missing. The data show 130,000 or so clones, with around 80% seen just once and approximately 3.5% held by the top ten. The sample consisted of PBMCs, taken after 24 months of ibrutinib treatment. These receptors originate from a human donor with chronic lymphocytic leukemia. Both conserved end residues are part of each CDR3. Each record gives: D gene, V gene, clone size, J gene, CDR3 length, CDR3 DNA, CDR3 protein. A D gene is named only where the DNA matches it firmly. Size values are once, few and many counts, or a class for expanded clones, and some rows have none.

>.|TRBV19|.|TRBJ2-1|13
TGTGCCAGTAGCTTAAAGACCTACAATGAGCAGTTCTTC
CASSLKTYNEQFF
>.|TRBV28|.|TRBJ1-5|14
TGTGCCAGCAGTTTGTCGGGTCCGGGTCAGCCCCAGCATTTT
CASSLSGPGQPQHF
>TRBD1|TRBV9|.|TRBJ1-1|17
TGTGCCAGCAGCGTAGGCCCAGGGGGCGCCTCTAACACTGAAGCTTTCTTT
CASSVGPGGASNTEAFF
>TRBD1|TRBV6-1|once|TRBJ2-7|13
TGTGCCAGCGAGGGACAGGGGCTCTACGAGCAGTACTTC
CASEGQGLYEQYF
>.|TRBV14|.|TRBJ2-2|14
TGTGCCAGCAGCCAATGGACAACCACCGGGGAGCTGTTTTTT
CASSQWTTTGELFF
>TRBD1|TRBV7-2|few|TRBJ1-2|16
TGTGCCAGCAGCTTAGCCGGGACAGGGTTTCTGCGTGGCTACACCTTC
CASSLAGTGFLRGYTF
>TRBD1|TRBV29-1|.|TRBJ2-1|11
TGCAGCTTCGACAGGGGGCATGAGCAGTTCTTC
CSFDRGHEQFF
>.|TRBV18|.|TRBJ1-5|14
TGTGCCAGCTCATCACAGGGTAAAAATCAGCCCCAGCATTTT
CASSSQGKNQPQHF
>TRBD1|TRBV11-2|.|TRBJ1-2|17
TGTGCCAGCAGCTTAGGGGTTTGGGACAGGGGGCTTCGTGGCTACACCTTC
CASSLGVWDRGLRGYTF
>TRBD2|TRBV5-4|.|TRBJ2-4|15
TGTGCCAGCAGCTTGGCGGCTAGCGGAAAAAACATTCAGTACTTC
CASSLAASGKNIQYF
>TRBD1|TRBV4-2|.|TRBJ2-7|23
TGTGCCAGCAGCCAAGATAGCCCTCTATTACCGGGACAGGGGGCTATTAGCTCCTACGAGCAGTACTTC
CASSQDSPLLPGQGAISSYEQYF
>.|TRBV7-2|.|TRBJ1-1|14
TGTGCCAGCAGCTTATCGGGGATGAGCACTGAAGCTTTCTTT
CASSLSGMSTEAFF